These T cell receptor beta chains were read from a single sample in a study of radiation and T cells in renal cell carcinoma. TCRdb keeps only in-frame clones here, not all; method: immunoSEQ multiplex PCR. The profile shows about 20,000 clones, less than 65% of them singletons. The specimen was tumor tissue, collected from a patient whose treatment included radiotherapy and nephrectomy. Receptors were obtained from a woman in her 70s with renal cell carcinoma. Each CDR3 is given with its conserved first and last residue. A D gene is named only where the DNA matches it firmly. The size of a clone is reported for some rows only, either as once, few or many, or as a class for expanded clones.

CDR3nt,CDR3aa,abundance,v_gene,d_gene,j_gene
TGTGCCAGCAGCTTAAGTATCCGGGGTGGTAATTCACCCCTCCACTTT,CASSLSIRGGNSPLHF,.,TRBV7-2,.,TRBJ1-6
TGTGCCAGCAGCAAACCCCCCGGGGGGTCGATTGTTGAAAAACTGTTTTTT,CASSKPPGGSIVEKLFF,.,TRBV21-1,.,TRBJ1-4
TGCGCCAGCAGCCACGGACTCCGGGACGGAGAGTACCAAGAGACCCAGTACTTC,CASSHGLRDGEYQETQYF,.,TRBV4-3,.,TRBJ2-5
TGCGCCAGCAGCCAAGATCGCCCAGGCACAGATACGCAGTATTTT,CASSQDRPGTDTQYF,.,TRBV4-3,.,TRBJ2-3
TGTGCCAGCAGCTTGTTTGGGGCGGTGTCCTACTACGAGCAGTACTTC,CASSLFGAVSYYEQYF,.,TRBV7-9,.,TRBJ2-7
TGTGCCAGTAGACAGGCTGGGGAGACCCAGTACTTC,CASRQAGETQYF,.,TRBV19,.,TRBJ2-5
TGTGCCACCAGCAGGGACCGTCAGGGAACGGGTGAAAAACTGTTTTTT,CATSRDRQGTGEKLFF,.,TRBV15,.,TRBJ1-4
TGTGCCTGGAGTCCCGCGCACTGGACAGATACGCAGTATTTT,CAWSPAHWTDTQYF,.,TRBV30,.,TRBJ2-3
TGCGCCAGCAGCCAAAAGGGGGTGGGGTACCAAGAGACCCAGTACTTC,CASSQKGVGYQETQYF,few,TRBV4-3,.,TRBJ2-5
TGTGCCAGCAGCCAAGCTAGATCGGGAAATTCACCCCTCCACTTT,CASSQARSGNSPLHF,.,TRBV14,.,TRBJ1-6